This T cell receptor (beta chain) is drawn from a study of shared clonotypes between healthy human individuals (dated by TCRdb to 2018 to 2021). About the investigation overall: A couple of women and a few men aged 18 to 49 years were included in the cohort. For each donor, three plates each were used for CD4 naive and CD4 memory, two plates were used for CD8 naive, and one plate was used for CD8 memory. Blood TCR repertoires of a handful of healthy adults were deeply sequenced to estimate repertoire size and the extent of clonotype sharing between individuals. Different laboratories and diverse techniques were used to prepare libraries and sequence TCR repertoires, to increase sequencing depth and limit assay-specific biases. Per donor, leukapheresis produced somewhere between about 0.94 and 9 billion PBMCs.

The junction carries 14 bases between V and J, which are trimmed by 6 bases and 0 bases respectively. CDR1 and CDR2, per the germline V gene (reference sequence), are MNHEY and SMNVEV. Inclusive of the bounding cysteine and phenylalanine, the CDR3 is 15 residues long. Left in the record is the CDR3 DNA by itself, 45 bases read in frame from the first base. Using the deep immunoSEQ assay, multiplex PCR amplified TCR CDR3 regions from genomic DNA. Extracted genomic DNA from each cell subset was spread evenly across all wells of several immunoSEQ 96-well plates, with each plate serving as a replicate. Each replicate PCR for sorted subsets received about 200 ng genomic DNA, equal to 30,000 or so T cell genomes. Purified libraries were measured with a Qubit 3.0 fluorometer, size-checked on a Bioanalyzer 2100, and measured again with the KAPA Library Quantification kit. A separate single-read 150-cycle Illumina NextSeq 550 flow cell was used to sequence each immunoSEQ 96-well plate. The paper's processing steps were these. Because only junctional sequences without quality scores were contained in the immunoSEQ output, filtering matching that applied to full-length reads could not be performed. Sequences were annotated with PyIR, a Python wrapper for IgBLAST v1.9, and V/J genes and CDR3 were assigned using IMGT germline references. Reads were filtered out if the reads had weak V/J assignments (E-value above 1e-6), no CDR3, stop codons, out-of-frame junctions, or ambiguous translated residues. V3J clonotypes were defined as sequences sharing an identical inferred V gene, J gene, and CDR3 amino acid sequence. To compute the percentage overlap between repertoires, the number of shared unique clonotypes was divided by the size of the smaller repertoire. Repertoire richness was assessed with RTK rarefaction, the Chao1 estimator, and Recon v2.1 estimates of unobserved clonotypes. OLGA was used to compute generation probabilities for all TCRbeta clonotypes that the gDNA method yielded from a handful of donors. The clones in this table, taken by TCRdb from immuneACCESS, are in-frame only. Not every clone is retained; where verified, under half of the shortfall comes from an unresolved V gene, and the cause of the rest is unknown. V and J calls and clone size are those listed in that table; D and trimming were worked out from the DNA. In all, the sample holds about 510,000 clones, and roughly 95% of those were seen once. The ten largest make up 0.06% of the sample.

General study outcomes and caveats: Sharing across a handful of donors was observed for roughly 5.4% of naive CD4, over 3% of naive CD8, about 2.3% of memory CD4, and roughly 0.4% of memory CD8 clonotypes. Even with the large sequencing depth, rarefaction of the sorted-subset datasets indicated that sequencing was incomplete. Naive subsets generally had larger estimated clonotype richness than memory subsets. Sampling was restricted to blood, and TCR repertoires in tissue are likely to differ from TCR repertoires in blood. Because the study included only a small number of donors, the genetic and exposure-history diversity represented was limited. Based on pairwise subsampling, the degree of clonotype sharing among donors was expected to be affected by sequencing depth. Higher generation probabilities were observed for clonotypes shared by all four sorted-subset donors than for non-shared clonotypes.

Points on this clone: Its specific antigen is unknown. No clone much larger than this one lies a single base away; base qualities are absent.

The donors were healthy, HIV-negative adults who had no recently reported acute infections or vaccinations. Every donor was a Caucasian adult residing in Nashville, Tennessee, USA. CD4+ T cells were enriched by magnetic negative selection; naive cells were then positively selected on CD45RA, and the negative fraction formed the memory subset. Blood was obtained by leukapheresis, after which PBMCs were separated by Ficoll-Histopaque density gradient centrifugation and cryopreserved in liquid nitrogen vapor phase. Purity and quantity of every magnetically sorted T cell population were checked by analytical flow cytometry. Genomic DNA was isolated from each sorted fraction and quantified by UV absorbance on a Nanodrop 2000c.

This chain is built from TRBV27 and TRBJ1-2, and possibly TRBD1, on 5 matching bases. This sequence originates from a woman under 40 in good health. The sequencing input was naive CD4+ T cells sorted from blood. The cell subset or site label here, explained by the study, means: CD45RA+ positively selected. The sequenced DNA is TGTGCCAGCAGATCCGACAGTCTTACTAACTATGGCTACACCTTC. Protein translation: CASRSDSLTNYGYTF.